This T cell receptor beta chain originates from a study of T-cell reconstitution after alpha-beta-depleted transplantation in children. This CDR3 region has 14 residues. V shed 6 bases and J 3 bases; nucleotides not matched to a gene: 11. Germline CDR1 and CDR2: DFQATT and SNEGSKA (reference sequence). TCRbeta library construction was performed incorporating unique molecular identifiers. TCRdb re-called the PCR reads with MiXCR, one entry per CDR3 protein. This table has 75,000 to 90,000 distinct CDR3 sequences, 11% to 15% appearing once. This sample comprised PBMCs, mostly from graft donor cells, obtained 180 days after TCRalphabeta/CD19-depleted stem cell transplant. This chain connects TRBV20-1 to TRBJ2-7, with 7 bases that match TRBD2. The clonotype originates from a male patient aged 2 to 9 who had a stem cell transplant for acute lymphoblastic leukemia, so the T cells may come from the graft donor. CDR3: CSAIERTSRYEQYF. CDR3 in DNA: TGCAGTGCCATAGAACGGACTAGTCGCTACGAGCAGTACTTC.